There are many counts of the clone carrying this T cell receptor (beta chain). The target antigen is unknown. The sample originates from a study of T cells in Graves' hyperthyroidism and ophthalmopathy. RNA transcripts served as the template for amplifying TCR beta CDR3 regions. A first-round RT-PCR of the TCR CDR3 used the HTBI primer set. From the multiplex PCR reads, TCRdb called clonotypes with MiXCR, one entry per CDR3 protein. The sample contains 600,000 or so distinct CDR3 sequences, around 16% of which appear only once. Findings and caveats of the study: Most expanded thyroid clonotypes above 0.001 also appeared in blood. The model identified upcoming ophthalmopathy a median roughly 6 months ahead of onset.

Germline V lookup: CDR1 MNHEY, CDR2 SVGEGT. With 1 base removed from V and 5 bases from J, the gap between germline ends came to 5 bases. The CDR3 has 12 residues. Over 18 months, lack of ophthalmopathy progression marked Graves' hyperthyroidism as stable. Those patients with uncontrolled infection, other autoimmune disease, pregnancy or lactation were excluded. The source material was blood. This sequence joins TRBV6-2 or TRBV6-3 and TRBJ2-5; D gene ambiguous. The receptor was derived from a woman under 40 with Graves' hyperthyroidism. The chain's CDR3 is CASSYWSETQYF. The CDR3, as DNA: TGTGCCAGCAGTTACTGGTCTGAGACCCAGTACTTC.